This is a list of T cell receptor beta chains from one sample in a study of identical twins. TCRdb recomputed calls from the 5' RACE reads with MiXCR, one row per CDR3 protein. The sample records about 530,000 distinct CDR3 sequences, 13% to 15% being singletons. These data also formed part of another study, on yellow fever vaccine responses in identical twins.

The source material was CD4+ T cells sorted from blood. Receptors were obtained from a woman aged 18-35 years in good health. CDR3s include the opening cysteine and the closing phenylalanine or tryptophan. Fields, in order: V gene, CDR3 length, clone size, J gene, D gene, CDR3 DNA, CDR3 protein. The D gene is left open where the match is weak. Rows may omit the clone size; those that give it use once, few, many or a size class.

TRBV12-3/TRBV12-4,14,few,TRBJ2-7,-,TGTGCCAGCAAACCGGACGCCACCTCCTACGAGCAGTACTTC,CASKPDATSYEQYF
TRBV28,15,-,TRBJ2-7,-,TGTGCCAGCAGTTTTATCGGAGCGAGGGCCTACGAGCAGTACTTC,CASSFIGARAYEQYF
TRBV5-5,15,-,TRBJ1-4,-,TGTGCCAGCAGCTTGTGGGGAGTGGGGAATGAAAAACTGTTTTTT,CASSLWGVGNEKLFF
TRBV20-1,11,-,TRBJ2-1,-,TGCAGTGCTACCCCTCTCAATGAGCAGTTCTTC,CSATPLNEQFF
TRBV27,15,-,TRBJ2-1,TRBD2,TGTGCCAGCAGTCTAGCGGGAAATCCCTACAATGAGCAGTTCTTC,CASSLAGNPYNEQFF
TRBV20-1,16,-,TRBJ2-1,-,TGCAGTGCTAGAGACGGAGAGGCCCGGGGCTACAATGAGCAGTTCTTC,CSARDGEARGYNEQFF
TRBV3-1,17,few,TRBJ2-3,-,TGTGCCAGCAGCCCCCGTGGAGGAGAGACTCGCACAGATACGCAGTATTTT,CASSPRGGETRTDTQYF
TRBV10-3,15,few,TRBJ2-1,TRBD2,TGTGCCATCAGTGAGTCGGGCGGGAGTTTTTATGAGCAGTTCTTC,CAISESGGSFYEQFF
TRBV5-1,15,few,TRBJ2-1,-,TGCGCCAGCAGCTCCGACTATAAGCGGGTCGATGAGCAGTTCTTC,CASSSDYKRVDEQFF
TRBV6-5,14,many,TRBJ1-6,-,TGTGCCAGCAGTTACCGGGTTTATAATTCACCCCTCCACTTT,CASSYRVYNSPLHF
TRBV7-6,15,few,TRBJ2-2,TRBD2,TGTGCCAGCAAACTAGGGACTACCACCACCGGGGAGCTGTTTTTT,CASKLGTTTTGELFF
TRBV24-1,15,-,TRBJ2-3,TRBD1,TGTGCCACCAGTGGAGGGACAGGCACCACAGATACGCAGTATTTT,CATSGGTGTTDTQYF
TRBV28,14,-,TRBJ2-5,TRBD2,TGTGCCAGCAGTCTAGCGGGGCCGCCAGAGACCCAGTACTTC,CASSLAGPPETQYF
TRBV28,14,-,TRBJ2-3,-,TGTGCCTTGAGACGGGGTGTTGGCACAGATACGCAGTATTTT,CALRRGVGTDTQYF
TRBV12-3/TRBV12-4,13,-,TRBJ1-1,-,TGTGCCAGCTTGATAACAAGGGGCGCTGAAGCTTTCTTT,CASLITRGAEAFF
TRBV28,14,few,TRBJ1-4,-,TGTGCCAGCAGTCAAGGGACAAGGAATGAAAAACTGTTTTTT,CASSQGTRNEKLFF
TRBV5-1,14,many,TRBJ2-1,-,TGCGCCAGCAGCTTGGGCTACCAAAACAATGAGCAGTTCTTC,CASSLGYQNNEQFF
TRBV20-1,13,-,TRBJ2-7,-,TGCAGTGCTAGTGAGGGGCCTAGTGTCGAGCAGTACTTC,CSASEGPSVEQYF
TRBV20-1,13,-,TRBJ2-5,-,TGCAGTGCACCTACTACGTACCAAGAGACCCAGTACTTC,CSAPTTYQETQYF
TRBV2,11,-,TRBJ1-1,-,TGTGCCAGCAATGTGCACACTGAAGCTTTCTTT,CASNVHTEAFF
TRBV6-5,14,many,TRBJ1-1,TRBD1,TGTGCCAGCAGTTCAACAGGGGGACGGGCTGAAGCTTTCTTT,CASSSTGGRAEAFF
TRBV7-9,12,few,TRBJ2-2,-,TGTGCCAGCCCCCTTTGGACCGGGGAGCTGTTTTTT,CASPLWTGELFF
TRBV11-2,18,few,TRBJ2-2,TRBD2,TGTGCCAGCAGCAGGGTGCGTGGGGCTAGCGGGAACGTCGGGGAGCTGTTTTTT,CASSRVRGASGNVGELFF
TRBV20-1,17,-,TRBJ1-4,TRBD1,TGCAGTGCTAGAGAGACAGGGAGAGGAGGGGGAAATGAAAAACTGTTTTTT,CSARETGRGGGNEKLFF
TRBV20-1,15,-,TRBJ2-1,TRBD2,TGCAGTGCCTTTAGCGGGACCATAACCTACAATGAGCAGTTCTTC,CSAFSGTITYNEQFF
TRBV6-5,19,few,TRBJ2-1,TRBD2,TGTGCCAGCAGTTACTCGATTCTCGCGGCGGGGGGGCATTGGAATGAGCAGTTCTTC,CASSYSILAAGGHWNEQFF
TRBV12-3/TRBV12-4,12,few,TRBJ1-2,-,TGTGCCAGCAGCGGCTCCCAATATGGCTACACCTTC,CASSGSQYGYTF
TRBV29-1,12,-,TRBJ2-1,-,TGCAGCGTCCCGGAGGTGCCAAGGGGCCAGTTCTTC,CSVPEVPRGQFF
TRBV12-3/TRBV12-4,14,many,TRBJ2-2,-,TGTGCCAGCACCTGGTGGACTCCAGGCGGGGAGCTGTTTTTT,CASTWWTPGGELFF
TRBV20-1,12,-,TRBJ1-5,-,TGCAGTGCTAAGGGACACAATCAGCCCCAGCATTTT,CSAKGHNQPQHF
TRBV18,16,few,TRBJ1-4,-,TGTGCCAGCTCACCGCTCCCCGGACAGTTTAATGAAAAACTGTTTTTT,CASSPLPGQFNEKLFF
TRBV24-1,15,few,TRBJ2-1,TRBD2,TGTGCCACCAGTGATTTGGAACTAGCGGGAGGTGAGCAGTTCTTC,CATSDLELAGGEQFF
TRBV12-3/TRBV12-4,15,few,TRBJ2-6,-,TGTGCCAGCAGTGTGGGCCCCGGGGGGGCCAACGTCCTGACTTTC,CASSVGPGGANVLTF
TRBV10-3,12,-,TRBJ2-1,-,TGTGCCATCAGTGAGGTAGAGAATGAGCAGTTCTTC,CAISEVENEQFF
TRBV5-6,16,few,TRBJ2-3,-,TGTGCCAGCAGCTTGGTCCCAGGGAAAGTATCAGATACGCAGTATTTT,CASSLVPGKVSDTQYF
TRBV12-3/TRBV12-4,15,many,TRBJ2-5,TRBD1,TGTGCCAGCGGACAGGGGACCTCCGACGTGGAGACCCAGTACTTC,CASGQGTSDVETQYF
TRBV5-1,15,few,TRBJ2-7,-,TGCGCCAGCAGCCTAGGGGACGCCGGCTCCTACGAGCAGTACTTC,CASSLGDAGSYEQYF
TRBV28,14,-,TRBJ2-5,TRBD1,TGTGCCAGCAGCCGGGACAGCAACCAAGAGACCCAGTACTTC,CASSRDSNQETQYF
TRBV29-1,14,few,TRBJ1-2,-,TGCAGCGTTGAACCGACAGCTTCGCTCTATGGCTACACCTTC,CSVEPTASLYGYTF
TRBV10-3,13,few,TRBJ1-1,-,TGTGCCGTTAAGGGTCAGGTGAACACTGAAGCTTTCTTT,CAVKGQVNTEAFF
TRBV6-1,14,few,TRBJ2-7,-,TGTGCCAGCACCCCCGCGGGGAGCTCCTACGAGCAGTACTTC,CASTPAGSSYEQYF
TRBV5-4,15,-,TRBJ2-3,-,TGTGCCAGCAGCTCGCTAGCAAAGACGACAGATACGCAGTATTTT,CASSSLAKTTDTQYF
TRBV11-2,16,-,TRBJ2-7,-,TGTGCCAGCAGCGTAGCCGGAAAAGGGTTTCCCTACGAGCAGTACTTC,CASSVAGKGFPYEQYF
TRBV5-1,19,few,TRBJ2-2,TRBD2,TGCGCCAGCAGCCGCCGGACTAGCGGGGGGATTTCGAACACCGGGGAGCTGTTTTTT,CASSRRTSGGISNTGELFF
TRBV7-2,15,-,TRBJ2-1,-,TGTGCCAGGAGAGGAGCAATAGGGTCCTACAATGAGCAGTTCTTC,CARRGAIGSYNEQFF
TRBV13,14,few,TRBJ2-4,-,TGTGCCAGCAGCTTCAGCCTAGCCAAAAACATTCAGTACTTC,CASSFSLAKNIQYF
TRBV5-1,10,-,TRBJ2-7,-,TGCGCCAGCAGCCTACTTTCAGGGTTCTTC,CASSLLSGFF
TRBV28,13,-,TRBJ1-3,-,TGTGCCAGCAGGGACACTGCTGGAAACACCATATATTTT,CASRDTAGNTIYF
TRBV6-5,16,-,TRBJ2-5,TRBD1,TGTGCCAGCAGTTACTCGCTTGGGACAGGCAAAGAGACCCAGTACTTC,CASSYSLGTGKETQYF
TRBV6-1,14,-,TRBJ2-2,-,TGTGCCAGCAGTCTTCGAAGCGGGTGGGGGGAGCTGTTTTTT,CASSLRSGWGELFF
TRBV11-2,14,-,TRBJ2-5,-,TGTGCCAGCAGCTTAGACACGTCTGGAGAGACCCAGTACTTC,CASSLDTSGETQYF
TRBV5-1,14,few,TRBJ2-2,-,TGCGCCAGCAGCTTGGCGAAAGGGGCCGGGGAGCTGTTTTTT,CASSLAKGAGELFF
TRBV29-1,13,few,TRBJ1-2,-,TGCAGCGTTGAAGTATCCCCTAACTATGGCTACACCTTC,CSVEVSPNYGYTF
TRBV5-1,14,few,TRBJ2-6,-,TGCGCCAGCAGCTTGGAATCTGGGGCCAACGTCCTGACTTTC,CASSLESGANVLTF
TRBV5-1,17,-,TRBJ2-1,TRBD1,TGCGCCAGCAGCTTGGCCAGGGACAGCACAGCCTACAATGAGCAGTTCTTC,CASSLARDSTAYNEQFF
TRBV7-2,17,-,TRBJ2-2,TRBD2,TGTGCCAGCAGCTTAGGGGGGACTAGCGGGCGCACCGGGGAGCTGTTTTTT,CASSLGGTSGRTGELFF